Below are 18 T cell receptor beta chains sequenced from a single sample in a study of blood T cells in healthy people across ages. The use of a sample-barcoded 5' primer and a J-beta primer mix characterized a second PCR of about 6 to 11 cycles. TCRdb recomputed calls from the 5' RACE reads with MiXCR, one row per CDR3 protein. Of some 700,000 distinct CDR3 sequences in the sample, approximately 43% were seen once. Sequencing used blood. The origin of the receptors is a woman in her sixties in good health.

This chain connects TRBV9 to TRBJ2-7; 7 bases agree with TRBD2. The length of the CDR3 is 15 residues. Losses at the gene ends were 4 bases for V and 4 bases for J; bases not matched to a gene: 11. Germline V gene data show CDR1 as SGDLS and CDR2 as YYNGEE. Here the CDR3 reads CASSPGPAGIYEQYF. The DNA for the CDR3 is TGTGCCAGCAGCCCGGGACCAGCGGGAATTTACGAGCAGTACTTC.

This clonotype was counted only a few times. This rearrangement joins TRBV18 to TRBJ2-5; 7 bases are shared with TRBD2. CDR3 length equals 15 residues. Per germline, CDR1 KGHSH and CDR2 LQKENI. The junction had 4 bases not matched to a gene; V was cut back by 0 bases and J by 3 bases. The CDR3 here is CASSPPIAGEETQYF. DNA for the CDR3: TGTGCCAGCTCACCACCAATCGCGGGAGAAGAGACCCAGTACTTC.

Written as DNA, the CDR3 is TGTGCCAGCAGCCCCATTAAGACCTACGAGCAGTACTTC. Amino acids: CASSPIKTYEQYF. The chain recombines TRBV7-9 with TRBJ2-7; no clear D. Germline-derived CDR1 and CDR2 are SEHNR and FQNEAQ (reference sequence). The CDR3 is made up of 13 amino acids. Trimming stripped 5 bases from V and 2 bases from J, with 10 bases between.

This clonotype was counted between two and nine times. DNA for the CDR3: TGTGCCAGCAGCTCTTCCAGGGTGTTAGAGACCCAGTACTTC. It yields the protein CASSSSRVLETQYF. The rearrangement links TRBV7-9 to TRBJ2-5, with a weak D call TRBD1 (5 bases). Germline V CDR1 and CDR2: SEHNR, FQNEAQ (reference sequence). Trimming shortened V by 4 bases and J by 4 bases, and 13 bases separated the two germline ends. CDR3 length equals 14 residues.

This rearrangement joins TRBV7-2 to TRBJ1-1, with D tentatively TRBD1 (5 bases). The V gene's germline CDR1 is SGHTA and CDR2 FQGNSA. Trimming left V 4 bases short and J 4 bases short, with 16 bases between. This CDR3 is 15 amino acids long. The CDR3 bases are TGTGCCAGCAGCTATCAGACGGGGGTCAGCACTGAAGCTTTCTTT. Translated, it gives CASSYQTGVSTEAFF.

The chain joins TRBV11-2 to TRBJ2-1; 14 nucleotides match TRBD2. The V and J ends lost 3 bases and 5 bases, in that order; junction bases with no gene match: 21. CDR1 is SGHAT and CDR2 is FQNNGV in the germline V gene. The CDR3 loop spans 22 amino acids. CDR3 sequence (DNA): TGTGCCAGCAGCTTCTCTTCGACTAGCGGGAGGGTAAGGGTGTATCCCCACAATGAGCAGTTCTTC. Translation gives CASSFSSTSGRVRVYPHNEQFF.

The V gene is TRBV2, the J gene TRBJ1-6, with 9 bases fitting TRBD1. The CDR3 is made up of 18 amino acids. Germline V CDR1 and CDR2: SNHLY, FYNNEI. Losses at the gene ends were 5 bases for V and 3 bases for J; bases not matched to a gene: 11. The DNA of the CDR3 is TGTGCCAGCAGTAGACTCCCGGGACAGGGCAACTATAATTCACCCCTCCACTTT. Translated, it gives CASSRLPGQGNYNSPLHF.

This clonotype was counted a few times. This chain joins TRBV14 and TRBJ2-4; D remains unclear. V shed 1 base and J shed 12 bases, with 13 bases lying between them. Germline CDR1 reads SGHDN; CDR2 reads FVKESK. This CDR3 has 13 amino acids. CDR3 in DNA: TGTGCCAGCAGCCAAGTGCGAGCTAGTGATCAGTACTTC. Residues: CASSQVRASDQYF.

The J gene is TRBJ1-6, the V gene TRBV13, with 7 bases aligning to TRBD1. Losses at the gene ends were 2 bases for V and 8 bases for J; bases not matched to a gene: 9. The V gene's germline CDR1 is PRHDT and CDR2 FYEKMQ (reference sequence). The CDR3 consists of 16 residues. In DNA, the CDR3 is TGTGCCAGCAGCTTAAGTAACAGGGGAAGGGATTCACCCCTCCACTTT. It encodes CASSLSNRGRDSPLHF.

The V and J genes are TRBV19 and TRBJ2-1; 10 bases match TRBD2. This CDR3 region has 20 residues. V trimming: 6 bases; J trimming: 0 bases; junction bases outside the gene matches: 17. Germline CDR1 is LNHDA and CDR2 is SQIVND (reference sequence). CDR3 sequence (DNA): TGTGCCAGTAGACTAGCGGGGTTTTACGGGGATTTGAGCTCCTACAATGAGCAGTTCTTC. Translating gives CASRLAGFYGDLSSYNEQFF.

The chain combines TRBV20-1 with TRBJ2-1, with D unresolved. V was clipped by 5 bases and J by 4 bases, with 15 bases between them. The CDR3 is 14 amino acids. Germline V gives CDR1 DFQATT, CDR2 SNEGSKA (reference sequence). DNA for the CDR3: TGCAGTGCTGGTCGTGGCCCGGTTTACAATGAGCAGTTCTTC. Its protein product is CSAGRGPVYNEQFF.

The genes are TRBV6-6 and TRBJ1-4, with D perhaps matching TRBD1 (5 bases). Germline V gives CDR1 MNHNY, CDR2 SVGAGI (reference sequence). V was pared by 6 bases and J by 8 bases, with 22 bases between. The CDR3 consists of 16 residues. The CDR3 DNA is TGTGCCAGCAGGTCAATCGAGACAGCCTCGCCAGAAAAACTGTTTTTT. It encodes CASRSIETASPEKLFF.

This clonotype showed up many times. This rearrangement joins TRBV6-5 to TRBJ2-3, with 10 bases matching TRBD2. The J segment lost 4 bases and the V segment lost 2 bases, leaving 3 bases of the junction unmatched. The CDR3 loop spans 15 amino acids. The germline V gene has CDR1 MNHEY and CDR2 SVGAGI. Here the CDR3 reads CASSYGLAVSDTQYF. DNA of the CDR3: TGTGCCAGCAGTTACGGACTAGCGGTTTCAGATACGCAGTATTTT.

V usage is TRBV12-3 or TRBV12-4 and J usage is TRBJ2-1; 10 nucleotides align to TRBD2. There are 15 residues in the CDR3. V gave up 3 bases and J gave up 8 bases; unmatched junction bases: 7. This CDR3 reads CASSFSSGSYYEQFF. In DNA form, the CDR3 reads TGTGCCAGCAGTTTCTCTAGCGGGAGTTATTATGAGCAGTTCTTC.

This clonotype came up a few times. This chain uses TRBV5-1 with TRBJ1-4; possibly TRBD1 for D (5 bases). The V gene lost 3 bases and the J gene lost 0 bases, with 12 bases spanning the gap. This CDR3 has 16 residues. Germline CDR1 reads SGHRS; CDR2 reads YFSETQ. DNA of the CDR3: TGCGCCAGCAGCTCAACCTTGACAGCAACTAATGAAAAACTGTTTTTT. This sequence encodes CASSSTLTATNEKLFF.

The chain employs TRBV4-3 and TRBJ2-7; D is unresolved. The CDR3 is 15 amino acids. Germline V gene data show CDR1 as LGHNA and CDR2 as YSLEER. The V and J ends lost 5 bases and 2 bases respectively, with 16 bases between them. DNA of the CDR3: TGCGCCAGCAGCAGTCATCCTACAAATCCCTACGAGCAGTACTTC. This gives the protein CASSSHPTNPYEQYF.

This clonotype appeared many times. The chain uses TRBV10-3 and TRBJ2-3, with TRBD1 matching 11 bases. Germline-derived CDR1 and CDR2 are ENHRY and SYGVKD. J lost 1 base, V lost 2 bases, and 11 bases had no gene match. CDR3 length equals 19 residues. In DNA, the CDR3 is TGTGCCATCAGTGAGCCGCCTACCTGGGGACAGGGGGGCACAGATACGCAGTATTTT. Protein sequence: CAISEPPTWGQGGTDTQYF.

The table lists this clonotype with a few counts. J is TRBJ1-2 and V is TRBV7-8, with unresolved D. Looked up from germline, CDR1 is SGHVS and CDR2 is FQNEAQ. This CDR3 has 13 residues. Trimming left V 1 base short and J 4 bases short, with 7 bases between. CDR3 in amino acids: CASSLDTTYGYTF. The CDR3 DNA reads TGTGCCAGCAGCTTAGACACGACCTATGGCTACACCTTC.